This T cell receptor (beta chain) was captured by sequencing in a study of blood T cell repertoires in COVID-19. Clones were sequenced by immunoSEQ multiplex PCR, and TCRdb holds only the in-frame ones, with some missing. The sample yields more than 150,000 clones, around 80% seen once. Sequenced: PBMCs or T cells enriched from blood (not recorded which). The receptor was derived from a woman in her 50s who had recovered from COVID-19.

The CDR3 DNA follows: TGTGCCAGTAGTACCGACAGGGGCACCAATCAGCCCCAGCATTTT. Its protein product is CASSTDRGTNQPQHF. V usage is TRBV19 and J usage is TRBJ1-5; 8 nucleotides line up with TRBD1. Germline values: CDR1 LNHDA, CDR2 SQIVND (reference sequence). The V gene end was trimmed by 4 bases and the J gene end by 3 bases; junction bases not matched to a gene: 5. The CDR3 extends over 15 amino acids.